The T cell receptor (beta chain) described here comes from a study of CD8 T cells in ankylosing spondylitis. Study outcomes and limitations: Reportedly, significant enrichment of disease-linked clones occurred in matched ankylosing spondylitis synovial fluid. A motif of 7 to 9 highly homologous TCR beta variants was seen as apparently characteristic of ankylosing spondylitis blood.

Turning to this clonotype: Its cognate antigen is unknown.

Unmatched junction bases numbered 10, after V lost 5 bases and J lost 4 bases. This CDR3 contains 16 residues. TCRdb passed the 5' RACE reads through MiXCR, listing each CDR3 protein once. The sample records about 160,000 distinct CDR3 sequences, around 20% being singletons. Sample: blood, either unsorted or a sorted T cell fraction (not recorded which). The chain joins TRBV12-3 or TRBV12-4 to TRBJ1-5; TRBD1 matches 8 bases. The receptor was isolated from a male donor with ankylosing spondylitis or in good health (not recorded which). The CDR3 DNA sequence: TGTGCCAGCAGTCACTCGCCGGGACAGGTAAATCAGCCCCAGCATTTT. This sequence encodes CASSHSPGQVNQPQHF.